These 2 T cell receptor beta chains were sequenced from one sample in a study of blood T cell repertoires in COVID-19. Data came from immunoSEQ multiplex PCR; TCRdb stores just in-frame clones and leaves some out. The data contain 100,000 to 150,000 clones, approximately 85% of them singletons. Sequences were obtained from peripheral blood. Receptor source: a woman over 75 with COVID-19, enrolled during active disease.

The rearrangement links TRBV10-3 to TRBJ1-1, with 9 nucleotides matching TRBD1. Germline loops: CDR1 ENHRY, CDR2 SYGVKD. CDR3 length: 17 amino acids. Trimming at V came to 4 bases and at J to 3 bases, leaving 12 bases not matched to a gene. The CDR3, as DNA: TGTGCCATCAGTGGTACGGGACAGGGTTACGGGGACACTGAAGCTTTCTTT. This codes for CAISGTGQGYGDTEAFF.

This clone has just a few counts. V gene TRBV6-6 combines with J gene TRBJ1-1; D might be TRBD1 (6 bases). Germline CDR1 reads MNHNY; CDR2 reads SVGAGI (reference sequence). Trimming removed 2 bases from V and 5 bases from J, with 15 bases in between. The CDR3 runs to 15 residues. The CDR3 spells CASSYLRGAGTEAFF. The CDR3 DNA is TGTGCCAGCAGTTACCTCAGGGGCGCAGGGACTGAAGCTTTCTTT.